The clone carrying this T cell receptor (beta chain) came up a few times. This sample is drawn from a study of regulatory T cells in long-lasting Graves disease. In germline, CDR1 is MNHNS, CDR2 SASEGT. J lost 10 bases, V lost 5 bases, and 6 bases had no gene match. The CDR3 consists of 12 residues. Time point in this sample: newly diagnosed GD, antithyroid drugs for less than 3 months. Generation of the TCR library employed RNA extracted from PBMCs. Libraries of TCR beta came from iRepertoire HTBI primers plus Arm-PCR of CDR3 regions. MiXCR, run by TCRdb on the multiplex PCR reads, gives a single entry per CDR3 protein. The sample yields about 350,000 distinct CDR3 sequences, 15% to 20% seen once. These data were also filed under a second study, of T cells in Graves' hyperthyroidism and ophthalmopathy.

This specimen was peripheral blood mononuclear cells (PBMCs), taken at new diagnosis, from a patient treated with antithyroid drugs. The clonotype was recovered from a woman aged 18-30 years with Graves disease. The chain recombines TRBV6-1 with TRBJ1-1, with 8 bases aligning to TRBD1. The CDR3 region is CASSTGGAGAFF. The DNA for the CDR3 is TGTGCCAGCAGTACAGGGGGGGCGGGAGCTTTCTTT.